The source of this T cell receptor beta chain is a study of blood T cell repertoires in COVID-19. CDR1 and CDR2 from the germline V gene are SGHRS and YFSETQ. V shed 4 bases, J shed 4 bases, and the junction held 6 bases outside the gene matches. The CDR3 runs to 15 residues. TCRdb's copy holds only in-frame clones and misses some; the assay was immunoSEQ multiplex PCR. The table lists some 16,000 clones, 70% to 90% of them singletons. The material sequenced was peripheral blood. This clonotype originated in a human donor in a cohort sampled during active COVID-19. The chain combines TRBV5-1 with TRBJ2-2; 8 bases are shared with TRBD1. The CDR3 DNA reads as TGCGCCAGCAGCGCCGGACAGGGAGGCACCGGGGAGCTGTTTTTT. Its protein product is CASSAGQGGTGELFF.